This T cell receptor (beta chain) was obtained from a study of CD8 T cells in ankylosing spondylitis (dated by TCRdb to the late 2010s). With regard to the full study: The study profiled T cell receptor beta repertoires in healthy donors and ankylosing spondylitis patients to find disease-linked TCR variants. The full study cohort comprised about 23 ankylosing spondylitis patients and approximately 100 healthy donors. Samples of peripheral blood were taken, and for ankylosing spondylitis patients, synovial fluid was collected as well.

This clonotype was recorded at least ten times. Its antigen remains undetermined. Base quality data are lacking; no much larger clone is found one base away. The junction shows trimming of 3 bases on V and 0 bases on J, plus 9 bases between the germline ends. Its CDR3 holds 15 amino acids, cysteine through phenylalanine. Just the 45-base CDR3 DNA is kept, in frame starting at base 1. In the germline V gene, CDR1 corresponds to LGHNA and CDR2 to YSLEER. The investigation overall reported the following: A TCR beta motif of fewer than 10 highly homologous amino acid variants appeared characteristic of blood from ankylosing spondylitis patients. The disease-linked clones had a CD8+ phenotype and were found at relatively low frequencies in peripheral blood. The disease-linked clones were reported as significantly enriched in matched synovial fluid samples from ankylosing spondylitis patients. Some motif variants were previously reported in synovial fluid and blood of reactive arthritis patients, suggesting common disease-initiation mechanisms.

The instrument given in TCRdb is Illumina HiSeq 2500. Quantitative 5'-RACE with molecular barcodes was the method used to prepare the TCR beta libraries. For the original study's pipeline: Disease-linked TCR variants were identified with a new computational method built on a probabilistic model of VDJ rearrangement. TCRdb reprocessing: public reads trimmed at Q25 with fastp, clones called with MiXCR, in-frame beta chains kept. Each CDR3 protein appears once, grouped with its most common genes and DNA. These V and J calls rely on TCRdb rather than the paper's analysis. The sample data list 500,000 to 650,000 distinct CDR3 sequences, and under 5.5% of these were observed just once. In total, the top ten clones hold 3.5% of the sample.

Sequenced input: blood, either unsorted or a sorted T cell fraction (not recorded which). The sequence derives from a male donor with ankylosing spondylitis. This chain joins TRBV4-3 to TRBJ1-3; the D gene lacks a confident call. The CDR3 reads CASSHPGGSGNTIYF. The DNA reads TGCGCCAGCAGCCATCCAGGAGGCTCTGGAAACACCATATATTTT.